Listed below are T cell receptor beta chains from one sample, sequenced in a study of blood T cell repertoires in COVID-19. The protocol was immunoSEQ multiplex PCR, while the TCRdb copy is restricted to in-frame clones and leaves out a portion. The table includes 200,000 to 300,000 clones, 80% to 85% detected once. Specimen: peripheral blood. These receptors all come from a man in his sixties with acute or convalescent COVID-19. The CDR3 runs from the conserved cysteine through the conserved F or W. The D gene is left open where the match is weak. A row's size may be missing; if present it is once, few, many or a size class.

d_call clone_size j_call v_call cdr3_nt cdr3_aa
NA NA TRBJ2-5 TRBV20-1 TGCAGTGCACGGGATGAAGAGACCCAGTACTTC CSARDEETQYF
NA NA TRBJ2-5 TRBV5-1 TGCGCCAGCAGCCCGCAGGGGTACGAGACCCAGTACTTC CASSPQGYETQYF
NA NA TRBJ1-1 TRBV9 TGTGCCAGCAGCGTAGTACGGGGATACACTGAAGCTTTCTTT CASSVVRGYTEAFF
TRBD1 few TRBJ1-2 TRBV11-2 TGTGCCAGCAGCTTATCTTTAGGGGACAGGGTCTATGGCTACACCTTC CASSLSLGDRVYGYTF
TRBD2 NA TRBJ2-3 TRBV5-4 TGTGCCAGCAGCTTGGGGCTAGCGGGAGGGACAGATACGCAGTATTTT CASSLGLAGGTDTQYF
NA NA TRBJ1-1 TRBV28 TGTGCCAGCAGTCTACGACAGATGAACACTGAAGCTTTCTTT CASSLRQMNTEAFF
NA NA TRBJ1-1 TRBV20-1 TGCAGTGCTGGTGGGGGCCGGTGGAACACTGAAGCTTTCTTT CSAGGGRWNTEAFF
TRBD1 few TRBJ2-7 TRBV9 TGTGCCAGCAGCGGGACAGGGGGCTACGAGCAGTACTTC CASSGTGGYEQYF
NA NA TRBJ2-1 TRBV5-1 TGCGCCAGCAGCTTGATGTCACAGGGCAATGAGCAGTTCTTC CASSLMSQGNEQFF
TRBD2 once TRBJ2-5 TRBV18 TGTGCCAGCTCTCTGAGCGGGGCAGAGTCCCCCCAGTACTTC CASSLSGAESPQYF
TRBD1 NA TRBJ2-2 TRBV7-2 TGTGCCAGCAGCTTAACGACCTTTGGGGGACAGGGGACGGGGGAGCTGTTTTTT CASSLTTFGGQGTGELFF
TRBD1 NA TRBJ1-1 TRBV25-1 TGTGCCAGCAGTTCCGGACAGGGGTTCGGGGATTGGGAGGAAGCTTTCTTT CASSSGQGFGDWEEAFF
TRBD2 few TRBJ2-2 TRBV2 TGTGCCAGCAGGGAGGCTAGCGGGGGGGTAAGGTCCCGGGAGCTGTTTTTT CASREASGGVRSRELFF
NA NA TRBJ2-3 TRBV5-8 TGTGCCAGCAGCTTGACCGGGGCAGGGGCAGATACGCAGTATTTT CASSLTGAGADTQYF
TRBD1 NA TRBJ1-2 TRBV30 TGTGCCTGGAGTGTACAGTCTTGGACAGGGATCACCTTC CAWSVQSWTGITF
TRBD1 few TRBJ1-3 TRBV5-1 TGCGCCAGCAGCTTGGGGGACAGGGCTGGAAACACCATATATTTT CASSLGDRAGNTIYF
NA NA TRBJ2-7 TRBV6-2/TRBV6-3 TGTGCCAGCAGTCTCCTAGACTACGAGCAGTACTTC CASSLLDYEQYF
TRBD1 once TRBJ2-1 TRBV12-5 TGTGCTAGTGGTCCCTCCGGGACAGGGTCTGCGGGTGAGCAGTTCTTC CASGPSGTGSAGEQFF
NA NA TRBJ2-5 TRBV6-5 TGTGCCAGCACCGCAACCCTCCCGGGTGGGGAGACCCAGTACTTC CASTATLPGGETQYF
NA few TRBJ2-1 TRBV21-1 TGTGCCAGTCATCAGACTAGCGGGAGGGCAAATGAGCAGTTCTTC CASHQTSGRANEQFF
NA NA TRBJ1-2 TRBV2 TGTGCCAGCAGCAGTGACATGTACTATGGCTACACCTTC CASSSDMYYGYTF
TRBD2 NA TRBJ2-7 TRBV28 TGTGCCAGCAGTTCCCCGGGGGTAGCGGGAGTTTACGAGCAGTACTTC CASSSPGVAGVYEQYF
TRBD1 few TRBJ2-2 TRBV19 TGTGCCAGTAGAGCCGGGACAGCGAACACCGGGGAGCTGTTTTTT CASRAGTANTGELFF
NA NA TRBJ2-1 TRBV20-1 TGCAGAGTGTCGTCTGGCCATGAGCAGTTCTTC CRVSSGHEQFF
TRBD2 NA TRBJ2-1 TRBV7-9 TGTGCCAGCAGCCCTTTACTAGCGGGGGTTGAGCAGTTCTTC CASSPLLAGVEQFF
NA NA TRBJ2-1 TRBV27 TGTGCCAGCAGCCTTAGCGGAGATAACTACAATGAGCAGTTCTTC CASSLSGDNYNEQFF
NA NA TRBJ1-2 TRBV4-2 TGTGCCAGCAGCCAAGATCGCACAGATAACTATGGCTACACCTTC CASSQDRTDNYGYTF
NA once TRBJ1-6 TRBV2 TGTGCCAGCAGTGAGATCAGGGCCAGTTCACCCCTCCACTTT CASSEIRASSPLHF
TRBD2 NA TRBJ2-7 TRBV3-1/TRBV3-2 TGTGCCAGCAGCCAACCAAGGACTAGCGGGGGGAGCCGTCAGTACTTC CASSQPRTSGGSRQYF
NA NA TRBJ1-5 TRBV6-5 TGTGCCAGCAGTTACGTCCCAGGGGCCAGCAATCAGCCCCAGCATTTT CASSYVPGASNQPQHF
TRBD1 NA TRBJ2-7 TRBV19 TGTGCCAGTAGTTCCCGGGACAGGGAGTACGAGCAGTACTTC CASSSRDREYEQYF
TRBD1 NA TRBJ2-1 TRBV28 TGTGCCAGCTTAGAAGGCAGGACAGGGGGATACAATGAGCAGTTCTTC CASLEGRTGGYNEQFF
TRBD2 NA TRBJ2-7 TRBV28 TGTGCCAGCAGTTCCCCGATGAGCGGACAGCCGGGACTAGCTCCCTACGAGCAGTACTTC CASSSPMSGQPGLAPYEQYF
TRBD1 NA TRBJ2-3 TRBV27 TGTGCCAGCACTGCTACTTCCGGGACAGGAGGAGCAGATACGCAGTATTTT CASTATSGTGGADTQYF
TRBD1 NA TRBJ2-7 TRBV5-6 TGTGCCAGCAGCTTGAGAGGACAGGGCTACGAGCAGTACTTC CASSLRGQGYEQYF
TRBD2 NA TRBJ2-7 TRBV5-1 TGCGCCAGCAGCTTGGAGGCCCGGGGGGCCTACGAGCAGTACTTC CASSLEARGAYEQYF
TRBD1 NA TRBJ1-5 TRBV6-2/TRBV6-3 TGTGCCAGCAGCCGGGACAGACCTAATCAGCCCCAGCATTTT CASSRDRPNQPQHF
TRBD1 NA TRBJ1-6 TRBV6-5 TGTGCCAGTGGTTGGGCAGACAGGGAAAATTCACCCCTCCACTTT CASGWADRENSPLHF
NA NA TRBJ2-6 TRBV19 TGTGCCAGTAGTATACAGGGGCGAGGGGCCAACGTCCTGACTTTC CASSIQGRGANVLTF
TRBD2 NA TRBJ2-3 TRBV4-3 TGCGCCAGCAGCCAAGATACTAGCGGGGGATCCAGCGACCCGGCGCAGTATTTT CASSQDTSGGSSDPAQYF
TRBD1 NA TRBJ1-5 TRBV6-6 TGTGCCAGCAGTTCAACTGACTCGGGACAGCATCAGCCCCAGCATTTT CASSSTDSGQHQPQHF
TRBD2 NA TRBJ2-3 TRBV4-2 TGTGCCAGCAGCCAAGGGGCCCCAGTGCTAGCGGGGGGCTCCACAGATACGCAGTATTTT CASSQGAPVLAGGSTDTQYF
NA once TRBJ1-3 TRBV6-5 TGTGCCAGCAGTTACGAGGGGGACGTAGGAAACACCATATATTTT CASSYEGDVGNTIYF
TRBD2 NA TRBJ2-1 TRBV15 TGTGCCACCAGCATGGCTAGCGGGAGCCTTGAGCAGTTCTTC CATSMASGSLEQFF
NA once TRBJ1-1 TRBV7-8 TGTGCCAGCAGCTTAGGGGCAGGGGCTGGGACTGAAGCTTTCTTT CASSLGAGAGTEAFF
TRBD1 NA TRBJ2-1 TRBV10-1 TGCGCCAGCAGCCGGGACAGGGGAAGCGCGTTCTTC CASSRDRGSAFF
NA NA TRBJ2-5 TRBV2 TGTGCCAGCAGTGGCCACATCCAGTACTTC CASSGHIQYF